This T cell receptor (beta chain) was obtained from a study of cytomegalovirus exposure and HLA in healthy donors. Nominal health characterized the donors when sampled, though unrecorded immune exposures were likely. The PCR had 60 Vbeta and 13 Jbeta primers. Assay: immunoSEQ multiplex PCR; the TCRdb copy retains only in-frame clones and omits some. The sample yields about 170,000 clones, about 75% seen once. This clone has only one observation. The antigen is not known. This CDR3 comprises 16 residues. CDR1 SGHNT and CDR2 YYREEE come from the germline V gene (reference sequence). V shed 0 bases, J shed 7 bases, and the junction held 5 bases outside the gene matches. Study-level points and caveats: When a later analysis was performed, an Asian-associated ancestry cluster reportedly had fewer N-insertions than the approximately 700-donor mean.

The sequence was obtained from a female donor in good health and CMV-seronegative. The sample taken for sequencing was PBMCs. This sequence joins TRBV5-4 and TRBJ2-1, with 12 positions matching TRBD1. The CDR3 loop is CASSLAGGQGANEQFF. The CDR3 bases are TGTGCCAGCAGCTTGGCCGGGGGACAGGGGGCAAATGAGCAGTTCTTC.